The clone carrying this T cell receptor (beta chain) was counted once. Its antigen is unknown. The data are from a study of regulatory dendritic cells for organ transplantation. Between the trimmed V and J ends, which lost 1 base and 4 bases, there was a span of 14 bases. Looked up from germline, CDR1 is MGHRA and CDR2 is YSYEKL. The CDR3 is made up of 15 amino acids. Study-wide points: Of resting T cell subsets, memory CD8+ had the most alloreactive clonotypes. Naive CD4+ and CD8+ repertoires were highly diverse; memory CD8+ was most oligoclonal.

CD4+ or CD8+ T cells were sorted as naive CD45RA+ or memory CD45RO+. Sequencing was performed with immunoSEQ multiplex PCR; in TCRdb, only in-frame clones are kept and a portion is missing. This repertoire shows fewer than 50,000 clones, about nine tenths found once; its top ten account for about 0.11%. Material for sequencing was naive CD8+ T cells from blood. The subset here: CD45RA+ naive T cells. This clonotype was obtained from a human donor in good health. This rearrangement joins TRBV4-1 to TRBJ2-7, with D perhaps matching TRBD1 (5 bases). This CDR3 reads CASSQGRNRLYEQYF. The CDR3 nucleotides are TGCGCCAGCAGCCAAGGTAGGAACAGGCTATACGAGCAGTACTTC.